The rows below give T cell receptor beta chains drawn from one sample of a study of blood T cell repertoires in COVID-19. The method was immunoSEQ multiplex PCR; TCRdb's version includes in-frame clones alone and lacks a portion of them. This table has nearly 250,000 clones, approximately 84% appearing once. Sequencing was performed on peripheral blood. The source of these receptors is an elderly woman with acute or convalescent COVID-19. The conserved cysteine and the conserved F or W are not part of the CDR3 here. The D gene is left open where the match is weak.

V gene	D gene	J gene	CDR3 protein
TRBV9	TRBD2	TRBJ2-2	ASSDRLAGGPGELF
TRBV5-1	TRBD2	TRBJ2-7	ASSPGTSGMQGHEQY
TRBV18	TRBD1	TRBJ1-2	ASSPETGANYGYT
TRBV7-2	TRBD2	TRBJ2-5	ASSLGVRGGSQETQY
TRBV6-6	TRBD2	TRBJ2-5	ASSYSTSGPETQY
TRBV4-1	TRBD2	TRBJ2-7	ASSQANSGTSRSSYEQY
TRBV27	TRBD2	TRBJ2-5	ASSPLAGGLDVRQETQY
TRBV5-4	TRBD2	TRBJ2-3	ASSLFGRTGTDTQY
TRBV7-2	TRBD2	TRBJ2-7	ASSLGLAEGGQY
TRBV20-1	-	TRBJ1-1	SASQVEAF
TRBV19	TRBD1	TRBJ2-1	ASSIAQGANNEQF
TRBV19	TRBD1	TRBJ1-6	ASSPGTGPAPLH
TRBV11-2	TRBD1	TRBJ2-4	ASSFRDRGNIQY
TRBV18	-	TRBJ1-6	ASSKDRTNSPLH
TRBV3-1/TRBV3-2	-	TRBJ1-6	ASSQGLLLH
TRBV18	TRBD1	TRBJ2-1	ASSRGTGGYNEQF
TRBV9	-	TRBJ2-1	ASSVALGFGKQF
TRBV9	TRBD2	TRBJ2-2	ASSVAGGAPPGELF
TRBV6-2/TRBV6-3	TRBD1	TRBJ1-1	ASSGRDRGLANTEAF